Presented here are 15 T cell receptor beta chains from one specimen sequenced in a study of response to subunit inactivated influenza vaccine. One entry per CDR3 protein, called by TCRdb with MiXCR from the RT-PCR reads. The data contain 490,000 or so distinct CDR3 sequences, around 8% of them singletons. Material: PBMCs from blood, obtained less than 30 months after vaccination. The receptors were gathered from a man between 50 and 75 years old who received an inactivated influenza vaccine.

This clonotype was recorded many times. The J gene is TRBJ2-1, the V gene TRBV4-2, with 7 positions matching TRBD2. The trim removed 3 bases at V and 8 bases at J, leaving 13 bases unmatched. The germline CDR1 and CDR2 sequences are LGHNA and YNFKEQ. This CDR3 region has 16 residues. CDR3 protein: CASSHAQGLGLYEQFF. The DNA for the CDR3 is TGTGCCAGCAGCCATGCACAAGGACTAGGTCTGTATGAGCAGTTCTTC.

This chain links TRBV3-1 with TRBJ2-3; D might be TRBD2 (6 bases). CDR3 length: 17 residues. The germline V gene encodes CDR1 LGHDT and CDR2 YNNKEL (reference sequence). V was trimmed by 1 base and J by 4 bases, leaving 18 bases between them. CDR3 residues: CASSQVETREEADTQYF. The CDR3 DNA reads as TGTGCCAGCAGCCAAGTCGAGACTAGGGAGGAGGCAGATACGCAGTATTTT.

This clonotype was observed at least ten times. The chain's CDR3 is CASSQGVGGELFF. The CDR3 DNA follows: TGTGCCAGCAGCCAGGGTGTGGGCGGGGAGCTGTTTTTT. The chain uses TRBV7-2 and TRBJ2-2, with D perhaps TRBD1 (5 bases). The CDR3 is 13 residues long. Germline V gives CDR1 SGHTA, CDR2 FQGNSA. V was clipped by 5 bases and J by 7 bases, with 11 bases between them.

This chain links TRBV6-5 with TRBJ2-1; 9 bases are shared with TRBD1. CDR1 and CDR2 (germline): MNHEY, SVGAGI. Losses at the gene ends were 4 bases for V and 10 bases for J; bases not matched to a gene: 11. The CDR3 length is 15 residues. The CDR3 sequence is CASSFLPDRGGEQFF. CDR3 bases: TGTGCCAGCAGTTTTCTCCCGGACAGGGGAGGCGAGCAGTTCTTC.

In this sample, this clonotype turned up a few times. The J gene is TRBJ2-1, the V gene TRBV29-1, with D perhaps matching TRBD1 or TRBD2 (5 bases each). Germline V gives CDR1 SQVTM, CDR2 ANQGSEA. V shed 6 bases and J shed 9 bases, with 18 bases lying between them. This CDR3 region has 13 residues. The CDR3: CSVSDLGVSEQFF. The CDR3 bases are TGCAGCGTATCTGACTTGGGGGTGAGTGAGCAGTTCTTC.

This clonotype occurred many times. The chain couples TRBV7-2 to TRBJ2-5, with a possible D match to TRBD2 (6 bases). The CDR3 consists of 15 residues. Germline assignment: CDR1 SGHTA and CDR2 FQGNSA. The V and J ends lost 4 bases and 3 bases respectively, with 15 bases between them. For the CDR3, the DNA is TGTGCCAGCAGCTCCCGAAGGAGGGGCGAAGAGACCCAGTACTTC. Its translation is CASSSRRRGEETQYF.

This clonotype was seen more than once but under ten times. The chain joins TRBV5-1 to TRBJ1-2; TRBD1 might be the D (6 bases). Trimming stripped 0 bases from V and 4 bases from J, with 13 bases between. Germline CDR1 reads SGHRS; CDR2 reads YFSETQ. The CDR3 totals 15 residues. The CDR3 sequence: CASSLEAGDFYGYTF. CDR3 coding DNA: TGCGCCAGCAGCTTGGAGGCAGGGGACTTCTATGGCTACACCTTC.

The rearrangement links TRBV12-3 or TRBV12-4 to TRBJ1-1; tentatively, D is TRBD1 (5 bases). The CDR3 runs to 15 residues. Between the trimmed V and J ends, which lost 6 bases and 2 bases, there was a span of 16 bases. As DNA, the CDR3 is TGTGCCAGCAGGCTTACCCCGACAGCCAACACTGAAGCTTTCTTT. Translation: CASRLTPTANTEAFF.

CDR3 sequence reads: CASSIDRFGETQYF. The DNA for the CDR3 is TGTGCCAGTAGTATCGACAGGTTTGGAGAGACCCAGTACTTC. The rearrangement links TRBV19 to TRBJ2-5; the D gene is possibly TRBD1 (6 bases). Per germline, CDR1 LNHDA and CDR2 SQIVND (reference sequence). The CDR3 covers 14 residues. The V gene lost 3 bases and the J gene lost 4 bases, with 12 bases spanning the gap.

This clonotype was counted between two and nine times. The rearrangement links TRBV20-1 to TRBJ1-1; D is perhaps TRBD1 (5 bases). The length of the CDR3 is 12 residues. Trimming pared 7 bases from V and 1 base from J, leaving 10 bases between. The V gene's germline CDR1 is DFQATT and CDR2 SNEGSKA (reference sequence). CDR3 region: CSGLQGNTEAFF. CDR3 sequence (DNA): TGCAGTGGCCTGCAGGGGAACACTGAAGCTTTCTTT.

This clonotype was seen only a few times. The chain couples TRBV7-9 to TRBJ2-7, with 8 bases aligning to TRBD1. This CDR3 has 14 amino acids. CDR1 and CDR2 (germline): SEHNR, FQNEAQ (reference sequence). Trimming at V came to 7 bases and at J to 5 bases, leaving 10 bases not matched to a gene. DNA of the CDR3: TGTGCCAGCACCGACGGACAGGGTGTCCACGAGCAGTACTTC. Translation: CASTDGQGVHEQYF.

This clonotype has a handful of counts. The V call is TRBV4-2, the J call TRBJ2-7; TRBD2 aligns across 12 bases. The germline V gene has CDR1 LGHNA and CDR2 YNFKEQ. Trimming at V came to 0 bases and at J to 4 bases, leaving 13 bases not matched to a gene. The CDR3 loop spans 19 amino acids. In DNA form, the CDR3 reads TGTGCCAGCAGCCAAGACATGGGCCTAGCGGGGGGGGAGTTTTACGAGCAGTACTTC. Amino acid sequence: CASSQDMGLAGGEFYEQYF.

This clonotype was counted at least ten times. The rearrangement uses TRBV4-3 and TRBJ1-4, with D uncertain. Per germline, CDR1 LGHNA and CDR2 YSLEER. V gave up 3 bases and J gave up 0 bases, with 8 bases separating them. The CDR3 extends over 15 amino acids. CDR3 sequence reads: CASSQEQPTNEKLFF. CDR3 DNA sequence: TGCGCCAGCAGCCAGGAACAGCCAACTAATGAAAAACTGTTTTTT.

This clonotype was detected a few times. The V gene is TRBV7-2, the J gene TRBJ2-1; 7 nucleotides match TRBD1. Germline V gives CDR1 SGHTA, CDR2 FQGNSA. Trimming at V came to 6 bases and at J to 1 base, leaving 6 bases not matched to a gene. The CDR3 is 15 residues long. CDR3 amino acids: CASSYTGESYNEQFF. CDR3 coding DNA: TGTGCCAGCAGTTATACAGGGGAGTCCTACAATGAGCAGTTCTTC.

This clonotype showed up just a few times. The chain recombines TRBV9 with TRBJ1-1; no reliable D call. Germline loops: CDR1 SGDLS, CDR2 YYNGEE. This CDR3 comprises 13 residues. Trimming left V 1 base short and J 4 bases short, with 8 bases between. Here the CDR3 DNA reads TGTGCCAGCAGCGTATACGAGAGCACTGAAGCTTTCTTT. This sequence encodes CASSVYESTEAFF.